These T cell receptor beta chains were read from a single sample in a study of T-cell memory formation after mild COVID-19. TCRdb recomputed calls from the 5' RACE reads with MiXCR, one row per CDR3 protein. The repertoire includes 150,000 or so distinct CDR3 sequences, roughly 11% of them detected once, and 3.8% sits in the top ten. The sequenced sample was PBMCs or a T cell subset sorted from them (not recorded which). All receptors derive from a man in his late teens or twenties who had mild COVID-19 (a few samples of this study predate the infection). Cell type and time point are not known. Each CDR3 is given with its conserved first and last residue. Each record gives: J gene, clone size, V gene, D gene, CDR3 protein, CDR3 DNA. A D gene is named only where the DNA matches it firmly. Expanded clones are given a class, and other clones once, few, many or no size at all.

J: TRBJ2-5
size: NA
V: TRBV6-5
D: NA
CDR3: CASSSAGAGQETQYF
DNA: TGTGCCAGCAGTTCCGCCGGTGCAGGGCAAGAGACCCAGTACTTC

J: TRBJ1-1
size: few
V: TRBV5-1
D: TRBD1
CDR3: CASRGSVRDRAEAFF
DNA: TGCGCCAGCAGGGGTTCAGTCCGGGACAGGGCTGAAGCTTTCTTT

J: TRBJ2-3
size: many
V: TRBV12-3/TRBV12-4
D: NA
CDR3: CASRAGHGTQYF
DNA: TGTGCCAGCAGGGCAGGGCACGGTACGCAGTATTTT

J: TRBJ2-2
size: NA
V: TRBV6-5
D: NA
CDR3: CASHSLGATGELFF
DNA: TGTGCCAGCCACAGTTTGGGGGCGACCGGGGAGCTGTTTTTT

J: TRBJ2-1
size: NA
V: TRBV20-1
D: NA
CDR3: CSARRRGLPYNEQFF
DNA: TGCAGTGCTAGGAGGCGGGGGCTCCCTTACAATGAGCAGTTCTTC

J: TRBJ1-3
size: few
V: TRBV19
D: NA
CDR3: CASSGSGNTIYF
DNA: TGTGCCAGTAGTGGCTCTGGAAACACCATATATTTT

J: TRBJ2-3
size: few
V: TRBV10-3
D: NA
CDR3: CAITGSTDTQYF
DNA: TGTGCCATCACTGGTAGCACAGATACGCAGTATTTT

J: TRBJ2-5
size: NA
V: TRBV3-1
D: NA
CDR3: CASSRDNLGTQYF
DNA: TGTGCCAGCAGCCGGGACAACCTCGGGACCCAGTACTTC

J: TRBJ2-2
size: NA
V: TRBV7-3
D: TRBD1
CDR3: CASSPGTARGELFF
DNA: TGTGCCAGCAGCCCCGGGACAGCTAGGGGGGAGCTGTTTTTT

J: TRBJ1-5
size: few
V: TRBV4-3
D: TRBD1
CDR3: CASSQEALSGTGGDQPQHF
DNA: TGCGCCAGCAGCCAAGAAGCACTATCCGGGACAGGTGGCGATCAGCCCCAGCATTTT

J: TRBJ2-1
size: NA
V: TRBV5-1
D: TRBD2
CDR3: CASRRTSGNEQFF
DNA: TGCGCCAGCAGGAGGACTAGCGGCAATGAGCAGTTCTTC

J: TRBJ1-2
size: many
V: TRBV4-1
D: NA
CDR3: CASSRPDAHYGYTF
DNA: TGCGCCAGCAGCCGTCCGGACGCCCACTATGGCTACACCTTC

J: TRBJ1-6
size: few
V: TRBV7-2
D: NA
CDR3: CASSSYRGQLTTSSYNSPLHF
DNA: TGTGCCAGCAGCTCCTACAGAGGGCAGCTTACTACCAGCTCCTATAATTCACCCCTCCACTTT

J: TRBJ1-2
size: NA
V: TRBV10-3
D: NA
CDR3: CAINAEAGTYGYTF
DNA: TGTGCCATCAATGCAGAAGCCGGGACCTATGGCTACACCTTC

J: TRBJ1-1
size: few
V: TRBV25-1
D: NA
CDR3: CASKNPGEPEAFF
DNA: TGTGCCAGTAAGAACCCCGGGGAGCCTGAAGCTTTCTTT

J: TRBJ1-1
size: few
V: TRBV6-1
D: NA
CDR3: CASSVTGTNTEAFF
DNA: TGTGCCAGCAGCGTAACAGGGACCAACACTGAAGCTTTCTTT

J: TRBJ2-3
size: NA
V: TRBV11-3
D: NA
CDR3: CASSQGWDTQYF
DNA: TGTGCCAGCAGCCAAGGTTGGGATACGCAGTATTTT

J: TRBJ1-2
size: NA
V: TRBV24-1
D: NA
CDR3: CATSDISRSYTF
DNA: TGTGCCACCAGTGACATATCCAGAAGCTACACCTTC

J: TRBJ1-3
size: few
V: TRBV11-2
D: NA
CDR3: CASSQQFSGNTIYF
DNA: TGTGCCAGCAGCCAACAATTCTCTGGAAACACCATATATTTT

J: TRBJ1-2
size: few
V: TRBV29-1
D: NA
CDR3: CSVEERGYNYGYTF
DNA: TGCAGCGTTGAAGAGAGGGGGTATAACTATGGCTACACCTTC

J: TRBJ1-2
size: few
V: TRBV6-5
D: TRBD1
CDR3: CASIGTGGSYGYTF
DNA: TGTGCCAGCATTGGGACAGGGGGAAGTTATGGCTACACCTTC

J: TRBJ1-4
size: many
V: TRBV4-2
D: NA
CDR3: CASSHWGGSNEKLFF
DNA: TGTGCCAGCAGCCACTGGGGGGGTTCTAATGAAAAACTGTTTTTT

J: TRBJ1-5
size: NA
V: TRBV12-3/TRBV12-4
D: NA
CDR3: CASSLRQRDQPQHF
DNA: TGTGCCAGCAGTTTAAGACAGAGGGATCAGCCCCAGCATTTT

J: TRBJ2-1
size: few
V: TRBV4-2
D: TRBD2
CDR3: CASSQDRGGALSEQFF
DNA: TGTGCCAGCAGCCAAGACCGCGGGGGGGCCCTATCCGAGCAGTTCTTC

J: TRBJ2-5
size: few
V: TRBV3-2
D: NA
CDR3: CASSHSRVADCQETQYF
DNA: TGTGCCAGCAGCCACTCCCGGGTAGCGGACTGCCAAGAGACCCAGTACTTC

J: TRBJ2-7
size: NA
V: TRBV5-1
D: NA
CDR3: CASSGAETGYSYEQYF
DNA: TGCGCCAGCAGCGGGGCAGAAACGGGATACTCCTACGAGCAGTACTTC

J: TRBJ1-1
size: NA
V: TRBV29-1
D: NA
CDR3: CSADIGLGTTEAFF
DNA: TGCAGCGCCGACATAGGGCTGGGTACCACTGAAGCTTTCTTT

J: TRBJ1-6
size: few
V: TRBV9
D: NA
CDR3: CASSVDYGEFSPLHF
DNA: TGTGCCAGCAGCGTAGATTACGGGGAATTCTCACCCCTCCACTTT

J: TRBJ1-4
size: few
V: TRBV12-3/TRBV12-4
D: NA
CDR3: CASSSGTDLTNEKLFF
DNA: TGTGCCAGCAGTTCGGGGACCGATCTAACTAATGAAAAACTGTTTTTT

J: TRBJ1-6
size: few
V: TRBV5-5
D: TRBD1
CDR3: CASSLIGQGWSPLHF
DNA: TGTGCCAGCAGCTTGATCGGACAGGGTTGGTCACCCCTCCACTTT

J: TRBJ2-5
size: few
V: TRBV5-1
D: TRBD2
CDR3: CASRSRAGVVQETQYF
DNA: TGCGCCAGCAGAAGTCGCGCGGGGGTGGTCCAAGAGACCCAGTACTTC

J: TRBJ2-2
size: NA
V: TRBV4-3
D: NA
CDR3: CASSQDTPAANTGELFF
DNA: TGCGCCAGCAGCCAAGACACCCCCGCAGCGAACACCGGGGAGCTGTTTTTT

J: TRBJ2-1
size: few
V: TRBV4-3
D: NA
CDR3: CASSQEHQGPQFF
DNA: TGCGCCAGCAGCCAAGAGCATCAGGGCCCCCAGTTCTTC